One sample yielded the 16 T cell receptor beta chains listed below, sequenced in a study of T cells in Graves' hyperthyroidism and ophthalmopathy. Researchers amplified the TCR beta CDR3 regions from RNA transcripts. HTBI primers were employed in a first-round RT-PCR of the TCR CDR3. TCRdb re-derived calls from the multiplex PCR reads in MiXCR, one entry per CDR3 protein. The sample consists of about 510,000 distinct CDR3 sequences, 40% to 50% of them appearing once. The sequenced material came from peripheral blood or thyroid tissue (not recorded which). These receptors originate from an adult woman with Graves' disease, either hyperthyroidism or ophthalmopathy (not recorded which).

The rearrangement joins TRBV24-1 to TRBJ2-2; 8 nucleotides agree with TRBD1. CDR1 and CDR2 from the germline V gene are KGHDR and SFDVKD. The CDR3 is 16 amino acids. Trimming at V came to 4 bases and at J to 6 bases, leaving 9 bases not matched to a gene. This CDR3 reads CATSDPTGVSAGELFF. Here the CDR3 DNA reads TGTGCCACCAGTGACCCGACAGGGGTGAGCGCCGGGGAGCTGTTTTTT.

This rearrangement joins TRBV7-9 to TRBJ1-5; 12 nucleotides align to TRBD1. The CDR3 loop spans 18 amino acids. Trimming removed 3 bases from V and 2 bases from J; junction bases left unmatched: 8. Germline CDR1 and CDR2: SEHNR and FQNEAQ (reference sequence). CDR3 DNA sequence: TGTGCCAGCAGCTTCACCGGGACAGGGGGCAGGGGCAATCAGCCCCAGCATTTT. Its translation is CASSFTGTGGRGNQPQHF.

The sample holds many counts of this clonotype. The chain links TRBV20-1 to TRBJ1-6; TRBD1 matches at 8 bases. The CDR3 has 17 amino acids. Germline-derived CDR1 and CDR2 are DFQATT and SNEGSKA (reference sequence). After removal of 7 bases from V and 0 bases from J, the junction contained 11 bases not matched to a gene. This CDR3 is CSVPGTGSGSYNSPLHF. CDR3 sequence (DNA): TGCAGTGTCCCGGGGACAGGCTCGGGCTCCTATAATTCACCCCTCCACTTT.

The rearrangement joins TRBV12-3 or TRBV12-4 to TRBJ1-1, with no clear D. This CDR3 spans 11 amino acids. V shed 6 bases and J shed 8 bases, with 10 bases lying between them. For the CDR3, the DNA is TGTGCCAGCAGGTACGGTCGGGAAGCTTTCTTT. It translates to CASRYGREAFF.

The CDR3 region is CASSPIRDAYEQYF. DNA of the CDR3: TGTGCCAGCAGCCCAATCCGGGACGCCTACGAGCAGTACTTC. The gene calls are TRBV14 and TRBJ2-7; the D gene could be TRBD1 or TRBD2 (5 bases each). The CDR3 length is 14 residues. CDR1 is SGHDN and CDR2 is FVKESK in the germline V gene. Trimming pared 4 bases from V and 2 bases from J, leaving 12 bases between. Together with reference TRBV14 and TRBJ2-7, the CDR3 gives the full variable domain: EAGVTQFPSHSVIEKGQTVTLRCDPISGHDNLYWYRRVMGKEIKFLLHFVKESKQDESGMPNNRFLAERTGGTYSTLKVQPAELEDSGVYFCASSPIRDAYEQYFGPGTRLTVT.

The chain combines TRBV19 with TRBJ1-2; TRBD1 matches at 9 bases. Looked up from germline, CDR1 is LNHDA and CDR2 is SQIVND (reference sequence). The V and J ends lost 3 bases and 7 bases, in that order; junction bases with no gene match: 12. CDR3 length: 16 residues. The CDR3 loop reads CASSIPGTGGIPGYTF. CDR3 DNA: TGTGCCAGTAGTATTCCTGGAACAGGGGGCATACCTGGCTACACCTTC. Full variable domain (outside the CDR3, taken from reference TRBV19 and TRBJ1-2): DGGITQSPKYLFRKEGQNVTLSCEQNLNHDAMYWYRQDPGQGLRLIYYSQIVNDFQKGDIAEGYSVSREKKESFPLTVTSAQKNPTAFYLCASSIPGTGGIPGYTFGSGTRLTVV.

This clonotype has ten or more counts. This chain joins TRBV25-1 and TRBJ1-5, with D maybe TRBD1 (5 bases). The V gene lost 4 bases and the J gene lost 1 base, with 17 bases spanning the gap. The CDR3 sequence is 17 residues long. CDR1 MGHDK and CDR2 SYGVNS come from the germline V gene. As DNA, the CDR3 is TGTGCCAGCAGTGCGGGCGGGGCAGGGCGAAGCAATCAGCCCCAGCATTTT. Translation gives CASSAGGAGRSNQPQHF.

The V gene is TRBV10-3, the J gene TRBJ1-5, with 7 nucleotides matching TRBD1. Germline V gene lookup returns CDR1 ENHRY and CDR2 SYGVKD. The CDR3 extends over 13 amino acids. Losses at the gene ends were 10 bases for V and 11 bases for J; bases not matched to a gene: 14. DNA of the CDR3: TGTGCCACCTCTCCGCCAGGGGGAGAGACCCAGCATTTT. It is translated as CATSPPGGETQHF.

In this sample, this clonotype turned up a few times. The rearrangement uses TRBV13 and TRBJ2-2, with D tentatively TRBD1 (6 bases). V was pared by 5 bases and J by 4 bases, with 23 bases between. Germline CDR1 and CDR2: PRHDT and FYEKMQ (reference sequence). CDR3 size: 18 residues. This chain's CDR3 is CASSHRRGGQSLTGELFF. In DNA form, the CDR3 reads TGTGCCAGCAGCCATCGCCGGGGCGGACAGTCTCTCACCGGGGAGCTGTTTTTT.

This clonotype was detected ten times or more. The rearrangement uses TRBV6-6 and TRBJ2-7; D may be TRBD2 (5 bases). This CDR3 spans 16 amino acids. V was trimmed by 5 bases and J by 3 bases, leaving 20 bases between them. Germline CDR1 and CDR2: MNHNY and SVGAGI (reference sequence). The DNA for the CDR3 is TGTGCCAGCAGTCCGAGGCTCCGGGATTCCGGCTACGAGCAGTACTTC. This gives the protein CASSPRLRDSGYEQYF.

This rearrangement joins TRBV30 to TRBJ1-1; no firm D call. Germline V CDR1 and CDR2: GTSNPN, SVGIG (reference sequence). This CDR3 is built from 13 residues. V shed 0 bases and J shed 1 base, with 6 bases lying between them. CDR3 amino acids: CAWSVMGNTEAFF. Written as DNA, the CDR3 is TGTGCCTGGAGTGTTATGGGGAACACTGAAGCTTTCTTT.

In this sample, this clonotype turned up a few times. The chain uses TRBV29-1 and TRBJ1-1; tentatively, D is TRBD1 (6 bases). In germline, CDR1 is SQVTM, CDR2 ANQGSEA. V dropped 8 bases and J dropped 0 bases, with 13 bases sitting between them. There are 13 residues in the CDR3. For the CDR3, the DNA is TGCAGCTTACAGGGTAACATGAACACTGAAGCTTTCTTT. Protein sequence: CSLQGNMNTEAFF.

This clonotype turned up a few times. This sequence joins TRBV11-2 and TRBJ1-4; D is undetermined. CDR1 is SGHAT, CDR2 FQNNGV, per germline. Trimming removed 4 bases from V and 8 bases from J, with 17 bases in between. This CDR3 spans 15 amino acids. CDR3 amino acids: CASSSPQAEDEKLFF. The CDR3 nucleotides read TGTGCCAGCAGCTCCCCCCAAGCCGAGGACGAAAAACTGTTTTTT.

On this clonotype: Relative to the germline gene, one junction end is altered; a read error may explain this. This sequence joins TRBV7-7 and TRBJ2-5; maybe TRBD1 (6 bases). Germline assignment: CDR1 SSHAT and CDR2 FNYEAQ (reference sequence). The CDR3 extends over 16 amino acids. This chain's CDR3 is CASSPGDNSAQETQYF. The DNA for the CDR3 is TGTGCTAGCAGCCCCGGGGACAATAGCGCGCAAGAGACCCAGTACTTC.

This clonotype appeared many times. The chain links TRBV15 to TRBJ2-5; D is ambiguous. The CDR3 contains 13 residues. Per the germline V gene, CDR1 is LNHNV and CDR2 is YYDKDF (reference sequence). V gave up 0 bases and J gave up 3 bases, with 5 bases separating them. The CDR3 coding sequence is TGTGCCACCAGCAGAGATCCAGAAGAGACCCAGTACTTC. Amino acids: CATSRDPEETQYF.

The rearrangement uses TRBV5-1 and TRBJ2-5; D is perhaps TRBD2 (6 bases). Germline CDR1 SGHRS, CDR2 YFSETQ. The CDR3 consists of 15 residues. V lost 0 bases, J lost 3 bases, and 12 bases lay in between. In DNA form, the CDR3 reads TGCGCCAGCAGCTTGGTTGCGCGGGAAGAAGAGACCCAGTACTTC. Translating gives CASSLVAREEETQYF.